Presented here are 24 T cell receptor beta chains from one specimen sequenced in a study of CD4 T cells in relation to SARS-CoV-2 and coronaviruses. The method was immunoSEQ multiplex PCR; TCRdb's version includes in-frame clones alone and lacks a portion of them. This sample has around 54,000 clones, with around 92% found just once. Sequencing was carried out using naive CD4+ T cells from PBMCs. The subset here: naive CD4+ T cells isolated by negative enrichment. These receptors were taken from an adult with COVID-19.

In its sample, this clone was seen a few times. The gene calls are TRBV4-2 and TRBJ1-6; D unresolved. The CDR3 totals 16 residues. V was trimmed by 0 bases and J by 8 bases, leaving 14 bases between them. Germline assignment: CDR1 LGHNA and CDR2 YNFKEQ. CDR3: CASSQEGNRNYSPLHF. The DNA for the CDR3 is TGTGCCAGCAGCCAAGAAGGGAACAGAAACTATTCACCCCTCCACTTT.

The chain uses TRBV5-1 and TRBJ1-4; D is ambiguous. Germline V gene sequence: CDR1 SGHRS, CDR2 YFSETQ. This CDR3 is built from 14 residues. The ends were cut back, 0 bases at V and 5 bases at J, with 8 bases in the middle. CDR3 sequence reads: CASSLVVPNEKLFF. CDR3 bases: TGCGCCAGCAGCTTGGTAGTGCCGAATGAAAAACTGTTTTTT.

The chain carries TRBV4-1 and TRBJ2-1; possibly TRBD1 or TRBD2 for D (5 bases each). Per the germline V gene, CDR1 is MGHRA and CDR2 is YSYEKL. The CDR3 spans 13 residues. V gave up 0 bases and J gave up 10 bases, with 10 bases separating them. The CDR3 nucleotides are TGCGCCAGCAGCCAAGATCGGGGCAAAGAGCAGTTCTTC. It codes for CASSQDRGKEQFF.

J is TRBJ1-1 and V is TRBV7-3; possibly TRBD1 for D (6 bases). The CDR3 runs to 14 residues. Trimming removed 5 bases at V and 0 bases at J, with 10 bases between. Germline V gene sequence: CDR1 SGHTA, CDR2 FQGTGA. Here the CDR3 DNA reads TGTGCCAGCAGCCCACAGGGTATGAACACTGAAGCTTTCTTT. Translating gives CASSPQGMNTEAFF.

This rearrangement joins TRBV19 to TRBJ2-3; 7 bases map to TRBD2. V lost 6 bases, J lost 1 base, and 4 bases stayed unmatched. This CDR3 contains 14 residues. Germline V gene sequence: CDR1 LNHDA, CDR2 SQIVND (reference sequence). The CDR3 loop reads CASRVTSGTDTQYF. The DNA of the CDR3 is TGTGCCAGTAGGGTTACTAGCGGCACAGATACGCAGTATTTT.

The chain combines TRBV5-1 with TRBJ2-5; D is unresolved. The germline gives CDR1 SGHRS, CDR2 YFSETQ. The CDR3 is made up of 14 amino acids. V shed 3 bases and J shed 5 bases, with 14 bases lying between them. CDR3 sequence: CASSSDPAAETQYF. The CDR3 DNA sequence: TGCGCCAGCAGCTCCGATCCCGCGGCGGAGACCCAGTACTTC. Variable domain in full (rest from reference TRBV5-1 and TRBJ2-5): KAGVTQTPRYLIKTRGQQVTLSCSPISGHRSVSWYQQTPGQGLQFLFEYFSETQRNKGNFPGRFSGRQFSNSRSEMNVSTLELGDSALYLCASSSDPAAETQYFGPGTRLLVL.

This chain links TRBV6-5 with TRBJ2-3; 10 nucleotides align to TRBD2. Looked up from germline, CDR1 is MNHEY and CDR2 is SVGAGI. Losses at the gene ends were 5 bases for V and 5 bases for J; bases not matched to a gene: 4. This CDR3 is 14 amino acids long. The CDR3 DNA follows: TGTGCCAGCAGTAGCGGGAGGGCCTTAGATACGCAGTATTTT. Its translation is CASSSGRALDTQYF.

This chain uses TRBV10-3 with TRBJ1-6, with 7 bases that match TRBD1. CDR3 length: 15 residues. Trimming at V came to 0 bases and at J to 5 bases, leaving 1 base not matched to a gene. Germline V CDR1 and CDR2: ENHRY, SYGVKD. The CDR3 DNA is TGTGCCATCAGTGAGTCCGACAGGGATAATTCACCCCTCCACTTT. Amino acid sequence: CAISESDRDNSPLHF.

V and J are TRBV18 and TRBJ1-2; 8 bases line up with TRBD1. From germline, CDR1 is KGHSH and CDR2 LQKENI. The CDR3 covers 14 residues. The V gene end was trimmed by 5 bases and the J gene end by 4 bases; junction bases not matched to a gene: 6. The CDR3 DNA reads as TGTGCCAGCTCATCGTCCGGGACAGGCTATGGCTACACCTTC. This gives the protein CASSSSGTGYGYTF.

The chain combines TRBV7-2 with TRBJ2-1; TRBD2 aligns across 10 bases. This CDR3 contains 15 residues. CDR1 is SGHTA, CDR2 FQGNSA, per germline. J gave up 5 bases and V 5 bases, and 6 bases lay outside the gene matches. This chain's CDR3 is CASSMGLAKNNEQFF. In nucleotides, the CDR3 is TGTGCCAGCAGCATGGGACTAGCGAAAAACAATGAGCAGTTCTTC.

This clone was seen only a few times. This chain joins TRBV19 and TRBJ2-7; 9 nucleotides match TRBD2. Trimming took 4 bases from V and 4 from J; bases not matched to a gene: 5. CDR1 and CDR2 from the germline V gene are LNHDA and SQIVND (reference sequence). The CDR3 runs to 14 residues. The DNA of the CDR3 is TGTGCCAGTAGTAGGGCTAGCGGGGCGTACGAGCAGTACTTC. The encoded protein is CASSRASGAYEQYF.

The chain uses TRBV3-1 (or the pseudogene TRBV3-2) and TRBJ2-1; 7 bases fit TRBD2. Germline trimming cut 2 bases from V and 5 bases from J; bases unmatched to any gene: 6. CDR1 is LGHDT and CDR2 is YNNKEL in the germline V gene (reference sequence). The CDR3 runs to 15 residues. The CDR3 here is CASSQWDYDHNEQFF. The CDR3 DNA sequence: TGTGCCAGCAGCCAATGGGACTATGATCACAATGAGCAGTTCTTC.

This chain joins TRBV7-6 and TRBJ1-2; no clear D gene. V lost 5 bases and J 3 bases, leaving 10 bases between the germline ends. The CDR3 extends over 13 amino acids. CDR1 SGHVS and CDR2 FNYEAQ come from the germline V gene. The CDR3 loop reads CASSQTAHYGYTF. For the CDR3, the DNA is TGTGCCAGCAGCCAAACCGCCCACTATGGCTACACCTTC.

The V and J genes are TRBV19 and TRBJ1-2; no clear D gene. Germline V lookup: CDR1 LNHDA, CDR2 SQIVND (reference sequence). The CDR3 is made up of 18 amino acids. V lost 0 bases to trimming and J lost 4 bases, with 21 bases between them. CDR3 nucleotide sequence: TGTGCCAGTAGTATAGATCTGGCCAGAACTTCCTCTAGCTATGGCTACACCTTC. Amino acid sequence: CASSIDLARTSSSYGYTF.

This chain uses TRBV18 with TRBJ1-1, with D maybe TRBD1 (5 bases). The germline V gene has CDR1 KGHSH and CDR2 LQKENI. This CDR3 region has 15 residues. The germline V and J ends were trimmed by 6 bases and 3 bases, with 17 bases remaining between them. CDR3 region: CASSTLQGSDTEAFF. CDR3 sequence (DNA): TGTGCCAGCTCGACGCTTCAGGGTAGTGACACTGAAGCTTTCTTT.

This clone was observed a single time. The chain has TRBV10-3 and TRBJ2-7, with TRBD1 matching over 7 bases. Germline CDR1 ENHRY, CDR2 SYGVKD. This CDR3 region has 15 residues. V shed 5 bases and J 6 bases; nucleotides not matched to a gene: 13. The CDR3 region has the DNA TGTGCCATCAGTACCTCGACAGGGCGATTGGGCGAGCAGTACTTC. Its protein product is CAISTSTGRLGEQYF.

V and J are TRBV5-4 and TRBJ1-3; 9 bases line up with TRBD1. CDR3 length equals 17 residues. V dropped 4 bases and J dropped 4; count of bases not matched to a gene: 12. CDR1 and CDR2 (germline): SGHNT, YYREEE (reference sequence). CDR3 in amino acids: CASSLGGTGRSGNTIYF. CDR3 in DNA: TGTGCCAGCAGCCTGGGAGGGACAGGGAGATCAGGAAACACCATATATTTT.

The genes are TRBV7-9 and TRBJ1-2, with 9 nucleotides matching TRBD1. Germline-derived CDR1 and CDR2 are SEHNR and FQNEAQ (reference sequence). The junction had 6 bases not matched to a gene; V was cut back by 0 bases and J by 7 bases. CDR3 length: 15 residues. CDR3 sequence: CASSLAGTGIGGYTF. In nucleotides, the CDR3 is TGTGCCAGCAGCTTAGCCGGGACAGGGATCGGTGGCTACACCTTC.

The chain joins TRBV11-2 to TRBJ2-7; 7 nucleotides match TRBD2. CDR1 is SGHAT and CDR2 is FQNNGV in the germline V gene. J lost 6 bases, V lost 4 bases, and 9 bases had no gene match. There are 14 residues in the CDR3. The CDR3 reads CASSSGLGLGEQYF. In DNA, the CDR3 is TGTGCCAGCAGCTCCGGACTAGGCCTCGGCGAGCAGTACTTC.

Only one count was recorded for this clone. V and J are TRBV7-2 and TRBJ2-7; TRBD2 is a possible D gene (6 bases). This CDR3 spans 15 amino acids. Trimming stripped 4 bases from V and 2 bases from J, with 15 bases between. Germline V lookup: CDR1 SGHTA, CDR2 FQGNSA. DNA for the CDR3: TGTGCCAGCAGCTGGACTAAAACCTCCCCCTACGAGCAGTACTTC. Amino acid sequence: CASSWTKTSPYEQYF.

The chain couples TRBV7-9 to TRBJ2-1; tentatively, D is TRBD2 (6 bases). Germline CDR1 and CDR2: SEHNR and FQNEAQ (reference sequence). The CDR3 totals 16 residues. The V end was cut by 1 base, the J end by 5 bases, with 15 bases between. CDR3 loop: CASSLGVGGPNNEQFF. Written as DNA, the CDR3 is TGTGCCAGCAGCTTAGGGGTGGGAGGCCCGAACAATGAGCAGTTCTTC.

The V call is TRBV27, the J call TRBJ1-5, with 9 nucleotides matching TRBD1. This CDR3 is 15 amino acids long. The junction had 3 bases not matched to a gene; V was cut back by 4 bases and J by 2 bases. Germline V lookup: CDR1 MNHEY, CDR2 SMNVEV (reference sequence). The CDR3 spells CASSSGQGRNQPQHF. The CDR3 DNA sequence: TGTGCCAGCAGTTCCGGACAGGGGCGCAATCAGCCCCAGCATTTT.

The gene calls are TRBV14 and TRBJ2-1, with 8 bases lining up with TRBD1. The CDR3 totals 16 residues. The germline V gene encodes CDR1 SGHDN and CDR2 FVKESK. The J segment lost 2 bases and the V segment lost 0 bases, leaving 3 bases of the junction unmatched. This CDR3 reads CASSQEGRGPYNEQFF. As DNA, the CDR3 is TGTGCCAGCAGCCAAGAAGGCAGGGGGCCCTACAATGAGCAGTTCTTC. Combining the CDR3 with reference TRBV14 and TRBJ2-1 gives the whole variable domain EAGVTQFPSHSVIEKGQTVTLRCDPISGHDNLYWYRRVMGKEIKFLLHFVKESKQDESGMPNNRFLAERTGGTYSTLKVQPAELEDSGVYFCASSQEGRGPYNEQFFGPGTRLTVL.

The CDR3 region has the DNA TGTGCCAGCAGCCAAGATGCCAGCACGAACACTGAAGCTTTCTTT. Residues: CASSQDASTNTEAFF. The chain links TRBV3-1 (or the pseudogene TRBV3-2) to TRBJ1-1; D not certain. Germline V gene lookup returns CDR1 LGHDT and CDR2 YNNKEL (reference sequence). The ends were cut back, 0 bases at V and 1 base at J, with 9 bases in the middle. The CDR3 is 15 residues long.